These 14 T cell receptor beta chains share one sample of origin, sequenced in a study of cytomegalovirus exposure and HLA in healthy donors. A multiplex PCR was run with 60 Vbeta primers and 13 Jbeta primers. Sequencing was performed with immunoSEQ multiplex PCR; in TCRdb, only in-frame clones are kept and a portion is missing. The sample records some 140,000 clones, 75% being singletons. Material for sequencing was PBMCs. These receptor sequences come from a young man in good health and CMV-seronegative.

V and J are TRBV30 and TRBJ2-7; no firm D call. The V end was cut by 5 bases, the J end by 2 bases, with 7 bases between. Germline CDR1 reads GTSNPN; CDR2 reads SVGIG (reference sequence). The CDR3 loop spans 11 amino acids. The CDR3 is CAWRTAYEQYF. The CDR3 DNA is TGTGCCTGGCGAACAGCCTACGAGCAGTACTTC.

This chain links TRBV5-4 with TRBJ2-2; 7 positions agree with TRBD2. The V gene end was trimmed by 4 bases and the J gene end by 0 bases; junction bases not matched to a gene: 6. In germline, CDR1 is SGHNT, CDR2 YYREEE (reference sequence). The CDR3 has 16 amino acids. CDR3 coding DNA: TGTGCCAGCAGCCGGGCTAGCGGAGCGAACACCGGGGAGCTGTTTTTT. This codes for CASSRASGANTGELFF.

The chain uses TRBV28 and TRBJ1-1; 12 positions agree with TRBD1. Germline V gives CDR1 MDHEN, CDR2 SYDVKM. CDR3 length: 16 amino acids. V was clipped by 8 bases and J by 3 bases; unmatched bases: 10. The CDR3 DNA is TGTGCCAGCCAGGGACAGGGGGCGGGGGAGGACACTGAAGCTTTCTTT. Its protein is CASQGQGAGEDTEAFF.

The V and J genes are TRBV4-3 and TRBJ2-3, with 12 nucleotides matching TRBD2. Germline values: CDR1 LGHNA, CDR2 YSLEER. J gave up 2 bases and V 0 bases, and 3 bases lay outside the gene matches. The CDR3 runs to 17 residues. Here the CDR3 DNA reads TGCGCCAGCAGCCAAGAACTAGCGGGAGGAAACACAGATACGCAGTATTTT. Translated: CASSQELAGGNTDTQYF.

V usage is TRBV4-1 and J usage is TRBJ2-1; the D gene is possibly TRBD2 (6 bases). Trimming stripped 0 bases from V and 2 bases from J, with 14 bases between. There are 17 residues in the CDR3. Germline loops: CDR1 MGHRA, CDR2 YSYEKL. The CDR3 DNA is TGCGCCAGCAGCCAAGATGGATTGGGGGAGGCCTACAATGAGCAGTTCTTC. Amino acids: CASSQDGLGEAYNEQFF.

J is TRBJ2-5 and V is TRBV25-1; 9 bases are shared with TRBD2. Gene TRBJ2-7 matches the end of the DNA better, so the J call may be wrong. This CDR3 contains 15 residues. Looked up from germline, CDR1 is MGHDK and CDR2 is SYGVNS. CDR3: CASSDLASGAYEQYF. DNA for the CDR3: TGTGCCAGCAGTGATCTGGCTAGCGGGGCCTACGAGCAGTACTTC.

This clone was observed a single time. The chain has TRBV28 and TRBJ1-2; perhaps TRBD1 as D (5 bases). V lost 6 bases, J lost 0 bases, and 14 bases lay in between. Germline-derived CDR1 and CDR2 are MDHEN and SYDVKM. This CDR3 has 15 amino acids. CDR3 protein: CASSPGHQTNYGYTF. The CDR3 DNA follows: TGTGCCAGCAGCCCCGGACACCAAACTAACTATGGCTACACCTTC.

A few counts support this clone. CDR3: CASSQGAGVGETQYF. The CDR3 nucleotides are TGTGCCAGCAGCCAGGGGGCCGGGGTCGGGGAGACCCAGTACTTC. The chain uses TRBV7-6 and TRBJ2-5, with 8 positions matching TRBD1. Germline CDR1 is SGHVS and CDR2 is FNYEAQ. The CDR3 is 15 residues long. The V gene end was trimmed by 5 bases and the J gene end by 5 bases; junction bases not matched to a gene: 10.

There are a few counts of this clone. In nucleotides, the CDR3 is TGTGCCAGCAGCGTATCACCGGAGGGGGCGGGCGAGACCCAGTACTTC. This encodes CASSVSPEGAGETQYF. The genes are TRBV9 and TRBJ2-5, with a tentative D call TRBD1 (7 bases). The CDR3 is 16 residues long. Trimming shortened V by 1 base and J by 5 bases, and 18 bases separated the two germline ends. CDR1 is SGDLS and CDR2 is YYNGEE in the germline V gene.

The chain couples TRBV29-1 to TRBJ2-5, with a tentative D call TRBD1 (6 bases). Germline CDR1 SQVTM, CDR2 ANQGSEA. V was cut by 6 bases and J by 4 bases, with 12 bases left in between. The CDR3 extends over 12 amino acids. The CDR3 sequence is CSVSGQLETQYF. The DNA of the CDR3 is TGCAGCGTCTCCGGACAGCTAGAGACCCAGTACTTC.

J is TRBJ1-1 and V is TRBV6-5; D possibly corresponds to TRBD1 (6 bases). Trimming cost V 4 bases and J 5 bases, with 14 bases left between them. The CDR3 spans 14 residues. CDR1 MNHEY and CDR2 SVGAGI come from the germline V gene. The CDR3 DNA follows: TGTGCCAGCAGTTTTGCAGGGGCGGGTACTGAAGCTTTCTTT. Its translation: CASSFAGAGTEAFF.

The chain couples TRBV9 to TRBJ2-3; D not certain. Looked up from germline, CDR1 is SGDLS and CDR2 is YYNGEE. V lost 2 bases, J lost 2 bases, and 9 bases lay in between. CDR3 length equals 14 residues. The CDR3 nucleotides read TGTGCCAGCAGCGTCGAGGCTAACACAGATACGCAGTATTTT. This codes for CASSVEANTDTQYF.

Comment on this clone: Relative to the germline gene, one junction end is altered; a read error may explain this. The J gene is TRBJ1-4, the V gene TRBV5-1, with 7 nucleotides matching TRBD1. CDR1 is SGHRS, CDR2 YFSETQ, per germline. The CDR3 totals 13 residues. The CDR3 is CASSLEGGGTALF. DNA of the CDR3: TGCGCCAGCAGCTTGGAAGGTGGGGGGACAGCCCTTTTT.

The chain recombines TRBV4-2 with TRBJ2-7, with 10 bases aligning to TRBD1. Germline V gene sequence: CDR1 LGHNA, CDR2 YNFKEQ. CDR3 size: 16 residues. With 3 bases clipped from V and 5 bases from J, the junction kept 10 bases outside the gene matches. The DNA for the CDR3 is TGTGCCAGCAGCCAGATCGGGACAGGGGTTTCGGACGAGCAGTACTTC. This sequence encodes CASSQIGTGVSDEQYF.